The rows below give T cell receptor beta chains drawn from one sample of a study of patients and donors after allogeneic stem cell transplantation. TCRdb recomputed calls from the RT-PCR reads with MiXCR, one row per CDR3 protein. The data contain around 200,000 distinct CDR3 sequences, around 40% of them seen just once; the ten biggest clones take up 11%. Sequencing was carried out using blood, either unsorted or a sorted T cell fraction (not recorded which). These receptors all stem from a human donor who was either an allogeneic HSCT recipient or a stem cell or donor lymphocyte infusion donor (not recorded which). It is not recorded whose cells these are; they may come from a transplant donor. Each CDR3 is given with its conserved first and last residue. The order of the fields is J gene, clone size, V gene, D gene, CDR3 DNA, CDR3 protein. A D gene is named only where the DNA matches it firmly. Size is stated for part of the rows, as once, few or many counts, or as a class when the clone is expanded.

>TRBJ1-6|-|TRBV12-3/TRBV12-4|TRBD1
TGTGCCAGCAGTACCAGGGGGTGGAATTCACCCCTCCACTTT
CASSTRGWNSPLHF
>TRBJ1-2|-|TRBV29-1|-
TGCAGCGTTGGAGGGTATGGCTACACCTTC
CSVGGYGYTF
>TRBJ2-5|-|TRBV29-1|-
TGCACCACCCCAGGACAGGGAGGGGAGACCCAGTACTTC
CTTPGQGGETQYF
>TRBJ1-3|few|TRBV7-6|-
TGTGCCAGCAGCCCGTACTTGAGGACTAATGGAAACACCATATATTTT
CASSPYLRTNGNTIYF
>TRBJ2-7|-|TRBV9|TRBD2
TGTGCCAGCAGCGTAGGAGCGGGACGACTGGGTTACGAGCAGTACTTC
CASSVGAGRLGYEQYF
>TRBJ1-2|-|TRBV12-3/TRBV12-4|-
TGTGCCAGCAGTTTCGAACGTCCCGATGGCTACACCTTC
CASSFERPDGYTF
>TRBJ1-2|-|TRBV20-1|TRBD1
TGCAGTGCTTGGACGGGACAGGGGATCTATGGCTACACCTTC
CSAWTGQGIYGYTF
>TRBJ1-4|-|TRBV15|-
TGTGCCACCAGCAGAGATGCCCCTGCGGAAGGGATGAATGAAAAACTGTTTTTT
CATSRDAPAEGMNEKLFF
>TRBJ2-1|-|TRBV27|-
TGTGCCAGCAGTTTATTGGGCAGGGGAGGCTACAATGAGCAGTTCTTC
CASSLLGRGGYNEQFF
>TRBJ1-5|few|TRBV5-1|-
TGCGCCAGCAGACAGACCTTAGAATCAGGGCCCCAGCATTTT
CASRQTLESGPQHF
>TRBJ2-5|-|TRBV5-1|-
TGCGCCAGCAGCTTCGGGACTTTGAAGGAGACCCAGTACTTC
CASSFGTLKETQYF
>TRBJ1-1|few|TRBV12-3/TRBV12-4|-
TGTGCCAGCAGTTCCACGGGGGGCACTGAAGCTTTCTTT
CASSSTGGTEAFF
>TRBJ2-5|-|TRBV6-2/TRBV6-3|TRBD1
TGTGCCAGCAGTCGCCACCGGGACAGGCCGCAAGAGACCCAGTACTTC
CASSRHRDRPQETQYF
>TRBJ2-7|-|TRBV12-3/TRBV12-4|TRBD1
TGTGCCAGCAGCCTAGGGGGGACAGGGAGATACGAGCAGTACTTC
CASSLGGTGRYEQYF
>TRBJ1-4|few|TRBV5-1|TRBD1
TGCGCCAGCAGCTTGGGGACAGGGAATGAAAAACTGTTTTTT
CASSLGTGNEKLFF
>TRBJ2-2|-|TRBV6-5|-
TGTGCCAGCAGTTACTCGATCTCCTGGGACGGGGAGCTGTTTTTT
CASSYSISWDGELFF
>TRBJ2-3|-|TRBV5-6|-
TGTGCCAGCAGCTTGCGTCACGGTCGCACAGATACGCAGTATTTT
CASSLRHGRTDTQYF
>TRBJ2-1|once|TRBV7-9|TRBD2
TGTGCCAGCAGCTTACTGCGGGGGGGCCATCACAATGAGCAGTTCTTC
CASSLLRGGHHNEQFF
>TRBJ1-6|few|TRBV6-5|-
TGTGCCAGCAGTTGGGGGGAAACGCCTTCACCCCTCCACTTT
CASSWGETPSPLHF